This T cell receptor beta chain was recorded in a study of T cells in tuberculosis. After thawing and overnight rest, PBMC were stained with GMM-loaded CD1B tetramer, viability dye and anti-CD3 for sorting. The lipid loaded on the CD1B tetramers was C32 glucose monomycolate from Rhodococcus equi. CD14-expressing monocytes were removed from PBMC before cryopreservation and sorting. Chain pairing is unknown; alpha and beta were sequenced separately. Profiled with immunoSEQ multiplex PCR; TCRdb holds only in-frame clones, not every one. The sample has approximately 88,000 clones; approximately 90% are singletons. This sequence originates from an adult woman with latent tuberculosis. The source material was CD1b-GMM tetramer-negative cells sorted from PBMCs.

CDR3 sequence: CASSLAGQGIYGYTF. CDR3 DNA: TGTGCCAGCAGCTTAGCTGGACAGGGAATCTATGGCTACACCTTC. The genes are TRBV11-2 and TRBJ1-2; 8 nucleotides agree with TRBD1. Germline CDR1 is SGHAT and CDR2 is FQNNGV. V was clipped by 1 base and J by 4 bases; unmatched bases: 5. The CDR3 spans 15 residues.